This is a list of T cell receptor beta chains from one sample in a study of long-term antiretroviral therapy in people with HIV. TCRdb's copy holds only in-frame clones and misses some; the assay was immunoSEQ multiplex PCR. The sample comprises 30,000 to 40,000 clones, 83% of which are singletons, and 5.5% to 8% rests with the top ten. Sample: unsorted PBMCs, taken 1 year after starting antiretroviral therapy. Receptors were obtained from a man between 18 and 29 years old with HIV. The CDR3 runs from the conserved cysteine through the conserved F or W. Each record gives: J gene, clone size, V gene, D gene, CDR3 protein, CDR3 DNA. D genes are given only for firm matches. Clone size is shown for a subset of rows, as once, few, many or a class of expanded clone.

>TRBJ2-1|.|TRBV7-9|.
CASSPSSYNEQFF
TGTGCCAGCAGCCCAAGTTCCTACAATGAGCAGTTCTTC
>TRBJ2-7|.|TRBV19|.
CASSSRYEQYF
TGTGCCAGTAGTTCCCGCTACGAGCAGTACTTC
>TRBJ2-1|.|TRBV5-1|.
CASSLEQVYNEQFF
TGCGCCAGCAGCTTGGAACAGGTTTATAATGAGCAGTTCTTC
>TRBJ1-2|.|TRBV7-3|.
CASSLTGPTGYGYTF
TGTGCCAGCAGCTTAACTGGCCCTACGGGCTATGGCTACACCTTC
>TRBJ1-1|.|TRBV18|TRBD1
CASSPDRVNTEAFF
TGTGCCAGCTCACCAGACAGGGTGAACACTGAAGCTTTCTTT
>TRBJ1-1|.|TRBV7-9|TRBD1
CASSLARVQTTGRRTEAFF
TGTGCCAGCAGCTTAGCTAGGGTGCAGACGACAGGGCGGCGGACTGAAGCTTTCTTT
>TRBJ2-1|.|TRBV12-5|TRBD1
CASGLARGNEQFF
TGTGCTAGTGGTTTGGCCAGGGGGAATGAGCAGTTCTTC
>TRBJ2-1|.|TRBV7-6|.
CASSVDPWDNEQFF
TGTGCCAGCAGCGTAGACCCGTGGGACAATGAGCAGTTCTTC
>TRBJ2-4|.|TRBV4-1|.
CASSQDRRVVIGNIQYF
TGCGCCAGCAGCCAAGATAGGAGGGTAGTAATTGGGAACATTCAGTACTTC
>TRBJ1-5|.|TRBV6-1|.
CASSASLSNQPQHF
TGTGCCAGCAGTGCATCGTTGAGCAATCAGCCCCAGCATTTT
>TRBJ2-7|.|TRBV7-2|TRBD1
CASSLDGQGAYEQYF
TGTGCCAGCAGCTTAGACGGACAGGGGGCGTACGAGCAGTACTTC
>TRBJ1-3|few|TRBV5-1|.
CASSLSGTVAGNTIYF
TGCGCCAGCAGCTTGTCCGGGACGGTGGCTGGAAACACCATATATTTT
>TRBJ2-2|.|TRBV7-9|.
CASTPGAWGAGELFF
TGTGCCAGCACCCCGGGCGCCTGGGGAGCCGGGGAGCTGTTTTTT
>TRBJ2-3|.|TRBV5-1|TRBD2
CASSSTAGDFGDTQYF
TGCGCCAGCAGTTCCACAGCGGGGGACTTTGGAGATACGCAGTATTTT
>TRBJ1-2|.|TRBV7-9|.
CASSLDTGFYGYTF
TGTGCCAGCAGCTTAGATACAGGGTTCTATGGCTACACCTTC
>TRBJ2-1|.|TRBV27|.
CASSSESGTGYNEQFF
TGTGCCAGCAGTTCAGAGTCCGGGACCGGCTACAATGAGCAGTTCTTC
>TRBJ2-1|.|TRBV10-1|.
CASSDGYNSYNEQFF
TGCGCCAGCAGTGACGGCTACAACTCCTACAATGAGCAGTTCTTC
>TRBJ2-7|.|TRBV25-1|.
CASSEFRVGTVSSYEQYF
TGTGCCAGCAGTGAATTTCGGGTTGGGACGGTGAGCTCCTACGAGCAGTACTTC
>TRBJ1-6|.|TRBV7-9|TRBD1
CASSPGGERPLHF
TGTGCCAGCAGCCCAGGGGGAGAAAGGCCCCTCCACTTT
>TRBJ1-2|.|TRBV9|.
CASSPQDGYTF
TGTGCCAGCAGCCCCCAAGATGGCTACACCTTC
>TRBJ1-5|.|TRBV4-1|.
CASSLTVSRKVQPQHF
TGCGCCAGCAGCCTTACAGTCTCGCGGAAGGTTCAGCCCCAGCATTTT
>TRBJ2-7|.|TRBV6-5|.
CASSYTGSQGEQYF
TGTGCCAGCAGTTACACAGGGAGTCAGGGCGAGCAGTACTTC
>TRBJ1-2|.|TRBV10-3|TRBD1
CAIRPGQGGPNYGYTF
TGTGCCATCAGGCCGGGACAGGGGGGTCCTAACTATGGCTACACCTTC
>TRBJ2-2|.|TRBV19|.
CASSIDLSGTYTGELFF
TGTGCCAGTAGTATAGATTTGTCAGGGACATACACCGGGGAGCTGTTTTTT
>TRBJ2-7|.|TRBV7-9|.
CASSHQGRVYEQYF
TGTGCCAGCAGCCATCAGGGGCGCGTGTACGAGCAGTACTTC
>TRBJ2-7|.|TRBV18|.
CASSPSQGYEQYF
TGTGCCAGCTCACCGTCTCAGGGTTACGAGCAGTACTTC
>TRBJ2-7|.|TRBV19|.
CASSIQTAQGMPYEQYF
TGTGCCAGTAGTATCCAAACTGCACAGGGTATGCCCTACGAGCAGTACTTC
>TRBJ1-1|.|TRBV2|.
CASRKNTEAFF
TGTGCCAGCCGGAAGAACACTGAAGCTTTCTTT
>TRBJ2-7|few|TRBV19|.
CASSILGREQYF
TGTGCCAGTAGTATTTTAGGGCGGGAGCAGTACTTC
>TRBJ2-7|few|TRBV5-1|TRBD1
CASSLVGQGDEQYF
TGCGCCAGCAGCTTGGTAGGACAGGGGGACGAGCAGTACTTC
>TRBJ2-6|.|TRBV7-3|TRBD1
CASSLTGTGGSGANVLTF
TGTGCCAGCAGCTTAACCGGGACAGGGGGCTCTGGGGCCAACGTCCTGACTTTC
>TRBJ2-2|.|TRBV7-7|.
CASSLEANTGELFF
TGTGCCAGCAGCTTAGAGGCCAACACCGGGGAGCTGTTTTTT
>TRBJ2-7|.|TRBV15|TRBD2
CATSPERGTSGRLYEQYF
TGTGCCACCAGCCCAGAGAGGGGGACTAGCGGGAGACTCTACGAGCAGTACTTC
>TRBJ1-1|.|TRBV11-3|.
CASSLEMNTEAFF
TGTGCCAGCAGCTTAGAAATGAACACTGAAGCTTTCTTT
>TRBJ2-7|once|TRBV7-9|TRBD1
CASSPRQGNYEQYF
TGTGCCAGCAGCCCTCGACAGGGGAACTACGAGCAGTACTTC
>TRBJ1-1|few|TRBV11-2|.
CASSFGPLPATEAFF
TGTGCCAGCAGCTTTGGCCCTCTCCCGGCCACTGAAGCTTTCTTT
>TRBJ2-7|.|TRBV19|TRBD1
CASSPTGGVYEQYF
TGTGCCAGTAGTCCAACAGGGGGCGTCTACGAGCAGTACTTC
>TRBJ1-4|.|TRBV27|.
CASSSGWRNEKLFF
TGTGCCAGCAGTTCAGGATGGAGGAATGAAAAACTGTTTTTT
>TRBJ1-5|.|TRBV21-1|.
CASSKVIGEVCNQPQHF
TGTGCCAGCAGCAAAGTGATCGGGGAAGTTTGCAATCAGCCCCAGCATTTT
>TRBJ2-7|.|TRBV11-2|TRBD1
CASSSGTGPYEQYF
TGTGCCAGCAGCTCCGGGACAGGACCCTACGAGCAGTACTTC
>TRBJ1-2|.|TRBV19|.
CASSIKGWDGYTF
TGTGCCAGTAGTATAAAGGGATGGGATGGCTACACCTTC
>TRBJ2-2|.|TRBV4-1|TRBD2
CASSQTLAGRGELFF
TGCGCCAGCAGCCAAACACTAGCGGGAAGGGGGGAGCTGTTTTTT
>TRBJ1-1|once|TRBV10-3|.
CAIRPGPFTEAFF
TGTGCCATCCGACCAGGCCCGTTCACTGAAGCTTTCTTT
>TRBJ2-7|.|TRBV18|TRBD1
CASSPIRQGDTYEQYF
TGTGCCAGCTCCCCGATACGACAGGGGGACACCTACGAGCAGTACTTC
>TRBJ2-3|.|TRBV5-4|TRBD2
CASSLKIAGFTTDTQYF
TGTGCCAGCAGCTTGAAAATAGCGGGATTCACCACAGATACGCAGTATTTT
>TRBJ1-3|.|TRBV6-1|.
CASSEAQLSGNTIYF
TGTGCCAGCAGTGAAGCGCAGCTCTCTGGAAACACCATATATTTT
>TRBJ1-4|.|TRBV27|.
CASSPRLPNEKLFF
TGTGCCAGCAGTCCCCGGTTACCAAATGAAAAACTGTTTTTT
>TRBJ2-7|.|TRBV7-2|TRBD1
CASRGTGSYEQYF
TGTGCCAGCAGAGGGACAGGGAGCTACGAGCAGTACTTC
>TRBJ2-3|.|TRBV6-6|.
CASSPLKRGADTQYF
TGTGCCAGCAGTCCTCTGAAACGAGGAGCAGATACGCAGTATTTT
>TRBJ2-1|once|TRBV5-6|.
CASSLGRVYNEQFF
TGTGCCAGCAGCTTGGGGCGGGTTTACAATGAGCAGTTCTTC
>TRBJ2-3|.|TRBV2|.
CASSEAGHRDTQYF
TGTGCCAGCAGTGAAGCGGGGCACAGAGATACGCAGTATTTT
>TRBJ2-1|.|TRBV18|TRBD1
CASSLGTGIGNEQFF
TGTGCCAGCTCACTCGGGACAGGGATCGGCAATGAGCAGTTCTTC
>TRBJ1-5|.|TRBV29-1|.
CSVEVGTGNQPQHF
TGCAGCGTTGAGGTAGGGACGGGCAATCAGCCCCAGCATTTT
>TRBJ1-1|once|TRBV28|TRBD1
CASSFTGTVLWMIF
TGTGCCAGCAGCTTCACGGGGACAGTCCTTTGGATGATCTTT